This T cell receptor (beta chain) was obtained from a study of blood T cell repertoires in COVID-19. Study at large: The origin of the acute and convalescent COVID-19 samples was the United States, Italy and Spain.

CDR3 length equals 12 residues. V was clipped by 4 bases and J by 1 base, with 4 bases between them. Germline CDR1 and CDR2: LGHNA and YSLEER. How the authors handled the data: By means of reference gene primer amplification, nucleated cell counts were estimated. TCRdb keeps only in-frame clones here, not all; method: immunoSEQ multiplex PCR. For V, J and clone size, that table is used; D and trimming come from the DNA. The sample records 300,000 or so clones, 80% to 95% being singletons. Recruits, aged roughly 18 to 89 years, lived in around 24 US areas. Recovery meant two consecutive negative NP/OP PCR tests, professional clearance, or resolved symptoms.

Sequenced: PBMCs or T cells enriched from blood (not recorded which). This TCR was sampled from a woman in her twenties or thirties who had recovered from COVID-19. The genes are TRBV4-3 and TRBJ1-1; the D is unclear. CDR3 bases: TGCGCCAGCAGCCTCGGGAACACTGAAGCTTTCTTT. Translating it yields CASSLGNTEAFF.